This TCR beta chain was documented in a study of low-dose radiotherapy and immunotherapy resistance in tumors. Germline V gene lookup returns CDR1 MNHEY and CDR2 SVGEGT. This CDR3 is built from 17 residues. After removal of 5 bases from V and 3 bases from J, the junction contained 10 bases not matched to a gene. Time point noted: before trial treatment. This clonotype was counted at least ten times. First-strand cDNA relied on TRAV- and TRBV-specific primers spanning alpha and beta chains. Amplification, which lasted around 22 PCR cycles, used a constant-region primer and V-primer adapter to amplify TCRs. MiXCR was run by TCRdb on the reads, yielding one entry per CDR3 protein. Of under 90,000 distinct CDR3 sequences in the sample, 15% to 20% were seen once.

Sample: PBMCs, taken before treatment. The chain is built from TRBV6-2 or TRBV6-3 and TRBJ2-2; 9 bases align to TRBD2. The TCR was taken from a male donor with prostate cancer. The CDR3 region is CASSEAISGGYTGELFF. CDR3 nucleotides: TGTGCCAGCAGTGAAGCGATTAGCGGGGGATACACCGGGGAGCTGTTTTTT.